Following are 3 T cell receptor beta chains from one sample sequenced in a study of cytomegalovirus exposure and HLA in healthy donors. Data came from immunoSEQ multiplex PCR; TCRdb stores just in-frame clones and leaves some out. The sample includes 100,000 to 120,000 clones, roughly 95% of them seen just once. The sample was PBMCs. The receptors were sampled from a woman under 30 in good health and CMV-seronegative.

The chain uses TRBV27 and TRBJ2-1; TRBD2 aligns across 7 bases. There are 14 residues in the CDR3. V shed 5 bases, J shed 10 bases, and the junction held 11 bases outside the gene matches. Germline CDR1 is MNHEY and CDR2 is SMNVEV (reference sequence). For the CDR3, the DNA is TGTGCCAGCAGTAGGCTAGCGGCCATGGGGGAGCAGTTCTTC. It encodes CASSRLAAMGEQFF.

CDR3 sequence (DNA): TGTGCCAGCAGCTCCAGGGTTGTAGACACCGGGGAGCTGTTTTTT. This sequence encodes CASSSRVVDTGELFF. The chain has TRBV7-2 and TRBJ2-2; a possible D gene is TRBD1 (5 bases). CDR1 is SGHTA and CDR2 is FQGNSA in the germline V gene. The length of the CDR3 is 15 residues. The germline V and J ends were trimmed by 4 bases and 3 bases, with 12 bases remaining between them.

The chain couples TRBV5-1 to TRBJ1-5; possible D gene TRBD1, 6 bases. CDR3 length: 14 residues. Looked up from germline, CDR1 is SGHRS and CDR2 is YFSETQ. Deletions cut 4 bases from V and 5 bases from J, with 13 bases between. For the CDR3, the DNA is TGCGCCAGCAGCGTTGGACAGTCCGATCAGCCCCAGCATTTT. Translation gives CASSVGQSDQPQHF.